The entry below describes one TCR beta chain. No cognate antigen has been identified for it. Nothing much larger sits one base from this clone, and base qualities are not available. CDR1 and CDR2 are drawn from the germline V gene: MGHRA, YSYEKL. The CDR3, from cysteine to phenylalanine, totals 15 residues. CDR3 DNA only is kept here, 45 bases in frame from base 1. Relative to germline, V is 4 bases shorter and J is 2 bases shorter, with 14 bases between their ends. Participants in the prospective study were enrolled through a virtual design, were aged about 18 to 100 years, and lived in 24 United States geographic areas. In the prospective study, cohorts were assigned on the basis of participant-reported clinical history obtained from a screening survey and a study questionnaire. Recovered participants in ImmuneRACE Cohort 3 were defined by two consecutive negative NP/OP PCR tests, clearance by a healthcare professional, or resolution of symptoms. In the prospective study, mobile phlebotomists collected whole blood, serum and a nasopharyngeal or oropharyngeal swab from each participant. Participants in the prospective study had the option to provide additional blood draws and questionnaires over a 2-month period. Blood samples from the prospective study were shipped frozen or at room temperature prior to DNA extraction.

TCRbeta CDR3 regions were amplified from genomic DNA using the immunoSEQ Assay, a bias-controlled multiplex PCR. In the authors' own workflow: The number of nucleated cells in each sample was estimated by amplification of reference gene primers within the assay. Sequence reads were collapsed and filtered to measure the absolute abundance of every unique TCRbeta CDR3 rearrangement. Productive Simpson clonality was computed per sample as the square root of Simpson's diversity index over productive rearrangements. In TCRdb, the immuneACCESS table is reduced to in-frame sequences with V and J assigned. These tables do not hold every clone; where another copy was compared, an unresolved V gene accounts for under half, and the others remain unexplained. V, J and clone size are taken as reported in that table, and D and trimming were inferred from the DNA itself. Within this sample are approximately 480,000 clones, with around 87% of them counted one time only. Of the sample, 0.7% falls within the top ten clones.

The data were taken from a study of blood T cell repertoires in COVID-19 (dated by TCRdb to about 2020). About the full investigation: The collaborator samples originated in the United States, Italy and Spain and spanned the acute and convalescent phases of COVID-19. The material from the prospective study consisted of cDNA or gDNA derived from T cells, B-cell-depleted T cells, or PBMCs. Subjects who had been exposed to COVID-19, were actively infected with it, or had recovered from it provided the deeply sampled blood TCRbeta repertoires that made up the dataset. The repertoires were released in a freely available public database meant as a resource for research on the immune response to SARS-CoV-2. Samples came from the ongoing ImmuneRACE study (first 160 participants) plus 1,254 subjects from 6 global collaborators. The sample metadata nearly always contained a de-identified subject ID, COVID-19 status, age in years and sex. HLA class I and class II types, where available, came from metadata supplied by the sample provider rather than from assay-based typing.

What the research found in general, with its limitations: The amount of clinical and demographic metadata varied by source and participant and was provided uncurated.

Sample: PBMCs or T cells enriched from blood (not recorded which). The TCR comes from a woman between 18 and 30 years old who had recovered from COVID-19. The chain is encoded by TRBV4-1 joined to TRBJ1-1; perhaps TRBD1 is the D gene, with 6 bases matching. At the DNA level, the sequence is TGCGCCAGCAGCCCTTACGGACAGTTTAACACTGAAGCTTTCTTT. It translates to CASSPYGQFNTEAFF.